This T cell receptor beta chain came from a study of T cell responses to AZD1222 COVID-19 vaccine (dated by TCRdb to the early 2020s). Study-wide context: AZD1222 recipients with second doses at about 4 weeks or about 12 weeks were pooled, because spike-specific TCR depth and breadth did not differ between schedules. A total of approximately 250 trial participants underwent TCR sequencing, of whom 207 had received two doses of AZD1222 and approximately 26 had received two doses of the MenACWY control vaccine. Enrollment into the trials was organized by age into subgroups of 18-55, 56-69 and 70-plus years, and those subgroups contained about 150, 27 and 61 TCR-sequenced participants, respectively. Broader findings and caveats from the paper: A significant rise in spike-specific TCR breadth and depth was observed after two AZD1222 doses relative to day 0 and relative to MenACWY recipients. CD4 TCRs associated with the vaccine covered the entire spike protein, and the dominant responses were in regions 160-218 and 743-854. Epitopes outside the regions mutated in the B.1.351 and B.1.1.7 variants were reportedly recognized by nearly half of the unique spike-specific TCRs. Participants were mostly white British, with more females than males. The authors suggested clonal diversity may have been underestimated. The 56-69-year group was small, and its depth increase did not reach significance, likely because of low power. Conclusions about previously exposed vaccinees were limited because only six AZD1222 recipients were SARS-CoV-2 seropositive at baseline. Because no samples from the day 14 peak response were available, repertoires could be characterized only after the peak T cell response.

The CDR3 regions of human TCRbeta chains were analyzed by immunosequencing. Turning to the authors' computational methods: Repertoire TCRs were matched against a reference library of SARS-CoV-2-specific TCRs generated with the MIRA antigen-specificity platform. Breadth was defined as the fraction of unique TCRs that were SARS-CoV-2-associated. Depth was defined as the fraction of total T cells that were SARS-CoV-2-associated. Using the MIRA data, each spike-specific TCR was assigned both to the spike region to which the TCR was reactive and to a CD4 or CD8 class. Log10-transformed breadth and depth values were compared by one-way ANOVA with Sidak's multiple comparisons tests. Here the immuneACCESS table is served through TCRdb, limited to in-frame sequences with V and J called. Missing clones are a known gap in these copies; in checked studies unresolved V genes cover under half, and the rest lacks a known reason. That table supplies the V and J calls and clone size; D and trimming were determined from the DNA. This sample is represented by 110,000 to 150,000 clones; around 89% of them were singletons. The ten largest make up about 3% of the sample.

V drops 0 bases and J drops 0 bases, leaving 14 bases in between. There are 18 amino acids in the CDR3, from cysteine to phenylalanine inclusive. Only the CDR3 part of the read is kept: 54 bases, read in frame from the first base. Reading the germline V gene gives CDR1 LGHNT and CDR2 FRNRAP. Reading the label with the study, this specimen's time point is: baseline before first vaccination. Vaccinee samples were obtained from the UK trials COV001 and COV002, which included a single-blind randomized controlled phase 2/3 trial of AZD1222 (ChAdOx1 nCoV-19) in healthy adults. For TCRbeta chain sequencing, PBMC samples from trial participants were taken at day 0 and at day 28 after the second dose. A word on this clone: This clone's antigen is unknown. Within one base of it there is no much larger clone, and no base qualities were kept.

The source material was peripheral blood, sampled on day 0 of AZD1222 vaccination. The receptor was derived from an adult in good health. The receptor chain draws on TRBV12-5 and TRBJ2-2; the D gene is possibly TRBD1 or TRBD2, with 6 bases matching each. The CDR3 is CASGLVLRRGANTGELFF. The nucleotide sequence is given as TGTGCTAGTGGTTTGGTACTACGGAGGGGGGCGAACACCGGGGAGCTGTTTTTT.